This TCR beta chain was found in a study of blood T cell repertoires in COVID-19. Study-level background: Samples representing acute and convalescent COVID-19 were sourced from the United States, Italy and Spain.

The CDR3 totals 15 residues. V was cut by 6 bases and J by 3 bases, with 17 bases left in between. Germline V gene sequence: CDR1 KGHSH, CDR2 LQKENI. TCRdb keeps only in-frame clones here, not all; method: immunoSEQ multiplex PCR. The repertoire holds about 100,000 clones, with 80% to 95% as singletons. The clonotype comes from a man aged 45-65 years with active COVID-19. Input material: peripheral blood. The gene calls are TRBV18 and TRBJ1-1; D may be TRBD1 (6 bases). For the CDR3, the DNA is TGTGCCAGCTCCCCGGGATCAGGGGTGGACACTGAAGCTTTCTTT. Translating it yields CASSPGSGVDTEAFF.